The next 23 T cell receptor beta chains were all read from a single sample in a study of T cells in Graves' hyperthyroidism and ophthalmopathy. What was amplified from RNA transcripts were TCR beta CDR3 regions. The primer set for the first-round RT-PCR of the TCR CDR3 was HTBI. TCRdb analysed the multiplex PCR reads with MiXCR anew, one entry per CDR3 protein. The sample contains approximately 620,000 distinct CDR3 sequences, approximately 15% of which appear only once. The sample taken for sequencing was blood. These receptor sequences come from a woman in her thirties or forties with Graves' ophthalmopathy.

The chain employs TRBV3-1 and TRBJ1-5; D not resolved. CDR3 length: 13 residues. In germline, CDR1 is LGHDT, CDR2 YNNKEL (reference sequence). Trimming removed 5 bases from V and 6 bases from J, with 11 bases in between. The CDR3 nucleotides read TGTGCCAGCAGCTGGACTGCCCGTCAGCCCCAGCATTTT. Translating it yields CASSWTARQPQHF.

This clonotype occurred many times. J is TRBJ1-2 and V is TRBV7-9; a possible D gene is TRBD1 (5 bases). The CDR3 is 13 residues long. CDR1 and CDR2 from the germline V gene are SEHNR and FQNEAQ (reference sequence). V was clipped by 5 bases and J by 8 bases, with 15 bases between them. Here the CDR3 reads CASSDAGGYGYTF. The CDR3 nucleotides are TGTGCCAGCAGCGACGCTGGGGGTTACGGCTACACCTTC.

The chain has TRBV9 and TRBJ2-7; 7 bases are a match to TRBD1. The germline V gene has CDR1 SGDLS and CDR2 YYNGEE. The CDR3 is 14 amino acids. Unmatched junction bases numbered 7, after V lost 4 bases and J lost 3 bases. The CDR3 sequence is CASSPRPGGYEQYF. CDR3 in DNA: TGTGCCAGCAGCCCGCGTCCAGGGGGCTACGAGCAGTACTTC.

This clonotype occurred many times. The V and J genes are TRBV28 and TRBJ2-3, with 12 positions matching TRBD2. Germline lookup yields CDR1 MDHEN and CDR2 SYDVKM. With 5 bases clipped from V and 2 bases from J, the junction kept 5 bases outside the gene matches. This CDR3 is 16 amino acids long. CDR3 amino acids: CASSPTSGRSTDTQYF. DNA of the CDR3: TGTGCCAGCAGTCCAACTAGCGGGAGGTCCACAGATACGCAGTATTTT. Complete variable domain (other parts from reference TRBV28 and TRBJ2-3): DVKVTQSSRYLVKRTGEKVFLECVQDMDHENMFWYRQDPGLGLRLIYFSYDVKMKEKGDIPEGYSVSREKKERFSLILESASTNQTSMYLCASSPTSGRSTDTQYFGPGTRLTVL.

In this sample, this clonotype turned up many times. The genes are TRBV20-1 and TRBJ1-2; D gene unclear. The CDR3 has 10 residues. Trimming cost V 5 bases and J 2 bases, with 3 bases left between them. CDR1 is DFQATT, CDR2 SNEGSKA, per germline (reference sequence). This CDR3 reads CSAPNYGYTF. The CDR3 DNA reads as TGCAGTGCTCCAAACTATGGCTACACCTTC.

This clonotype has ten or more counts. J is TRBJ1-2 and V is TRBV20-1; 7 nucleotides line up with TRBD1. Germline lookup yields CDR1 DFQATT and CDR2 SNEGSKA (reference sequence). V lost 5 bases, J lost 4 bases, and 4 bases stayed unmatched. CDR3 length: 12 residues. CDR3 DNA sequence: TGCAGTGCTCTCAGGGGGTCCTATGGCTACACCTTC. Translating gives CSALRGSYGYTF.

In its sample, this clonotype was seen many times. This sequence joins TRBV18 and TRBJ1-5, with a tentative D call TRBD1 (5 bases). This CDR3 is built from 15 residues. V lost 3 bases and J 4 bases, leaving 13 bases between the germline ends. Germline CDR1 is KGHSH and CDR2 is LQKENI. The CDR3: CASSPPGLRNQPQHF. CDR3 coding DNA: TGTGCCAGCTCACCGCCGGGGCTTCGGAATCAGCCCCAGCATTTT.

This clonotype came up many times. V gene TRBV6-2 or TRBV6-3 combines with J gene TRBJ1-5; 9 nucleotides agree with TRBD1. This CDR3 is built from 15 residues. Germline CDR1 reads MNHEY; CDR2 reads SVGEGT. J lost 2 bases, V lost 7 bases, and 6 bases had no gene match. CDR3: CASTGTGKGNQPQHF. The CDR3 DNA is TGTGCCAGCACCGGGACAGGGAAAGGCAATCAGCCCCAGCATTTT.

This clonotype showed up just a few times. The J gene is TRBJ1-1, the V gene TRBV15; D remains ambiguous. CDR3 size: 16 residues. The germline V gene encodes CDR1 LNHNV and CDR2 YYDKDF (reference sequence). Trimming took off 5 bases at V and 4 bases at J, with 20 bases between the two ends. CDR3 amino acids: CATSREDVPVGTEAFF. The CDR3 region has the DNA TGTGCCACCAGCCGCGAAGACGTCCCGGTCGGCACTGAAGCTTTCTTT.

This clonotype came up a few times. This chain uses TRBV20-1 with TRBJ1-6, with 7 bases fitting TRBD1. The CDR3 consists of 13 residues. The V segment lost 3 bases and the J segment 10 bases; nucleotides outside the gene matches: 6. CDR1 is DFQATT, CDR2 SNEGSKA, per germline (reference sequence). The DNA of the CDR3 is TGCAGTGCTAGTACTACAGGGGACTCACCCCTCCACTTT. This translates into CSASTTGDSPLHF.

This clonotype has at least ten counts. This chain joins TRBV30 and TRBJ2-7; no clear D. V gave up 2 bases and J gave up 2 bases, with 4 bases separating them. In germline, CDR1 is GTSNPN, CDR2 SVGIG (reference sequence). CDR3 length: 11 residues. This chain's CDR3 is CAWSTTYEQYF. The CDR3 coding sequence is TGTGCCTGGAGTACCACCTACGAGCAGTACTTC.

This clonotype has a count of ten or more. V and J are TRBV6-5 and TRBJ1-1, with TRBD1 matching 8 bases. Germline assignment: CDR1 MNHEY and CDR2 SVGAGI. This CDR3 contains 15 residues. V trimming: 6 bases; J trimming: 3 bases; junction bases outside the gene matches: 9. The CDR3 DNA is TGTGCCAGCAGACCTTACAGGGGGGCTGACACTGAAGCTTTCTTT. It translates to CASRPYRGADTEAFF.

This clonotype has only a few counts. V and J are TRBV24-1 and TRBJ1-2; 7 nucleotides align to TRBD1. V shed 4 bases and J 8 bases; nucleotides not matched to a gene: 9. CDR1 is KGHDR, CDR2 SFDVKD, per germline. The CDR3 runs to 14 residues. The CDR3 sequence is CATSEPDRARGYTF. CDR3 bases: TGTGCCACCAGTGAACCCGACAGGGCCCGGGGCTACACCTTC.

This clonotype was seen at least ten times. As DNA, the CDR3 is TGTGCCAGCAGTTACGACAGCAATCAGCCCCAGCATTTT. Translated, it gives CASSYDSNQPQHF. This chain joins TRBV6-6 and TRBJ1-5; D is uncertain. This CDR3 has 13 residues. The ends were cut back, 2 bases at V and 1 base at J, with 3 bases in the middle. CDR1 and CDR2 (germline): MNHNY, SVGAGI (reference sequence).

There are a few counts of this clonotype. This chain links TRBV15 with TRBJ2-6; D gene uncertain. Germline assignment: CDR1 LNHNV and CDR2 YYDKDF (reference sequence). The V end was cut by 7 bases, the J end by 0 bases, with 16 bases between. The CDR3 loop spans 17 amino acids. CDR3 bases: TGTGCCACCATCCCCGGGCCCCCCACCTCTGGGGCCAACGTCCTGACTTTC. As protein: CATIPGPPTSGANVLTF.

In its sample, this clonotype was seen many times. The J gene is TRBJ1-5, the V gene TRBV28; TRBD1 aligns across 7 bases. The germline gives CDR1 MDHEN, CDR2 SYDVKM. V lost 5 bases and J lost 3; bases outside the gene matches: 10. There are 16 residues in the CDR3. CDR3 nucleotide sequence: TGTGCCAGCAGTGCCACGACAGGGTACGTCAATCAGCCCCAGCATTTT. This codes for CASSATTGYVNQPQHF.

This clonotype appeared a single time. The rearrangement links TRBV24-1 to TRBJ2-2; D may be TRBD1 (6 bases). Deletions cut 5 bases from V and 2 bases from J, with 17 bases between. Germline V gene data show CDR1 as KGHDR and CDR2 as SFDVKD. The CDR3 loop spans 17 amino acids. The CDR3 protein is CATSGGRGRANTGELFF. CDR3 in DNA: TGTGCCACCAGTGGGGGGCGCGGACGCGCTAACACCGGGGAGCTGTTTTTT.

This clonotype was seen ten or more times. The V and J genes are TRBV6-1 and TRBJ2-7; weak D call: TRBD1 (6 bases). This CDR3 is 15 amino acids long. With 7 bases removed from V and 2 bases from J, the gap between germline ends came to 18 bases. Germline lookup yields CDR1 MNHNS and CDR2 SASEGT. The CDR3 sequence: CASNLSGTPPYEQYF. The DNA of the CDR3 is TGTGCCAGCAACTTGTCCGGGACACCCCCCTACGAGCAGTACTTC.

The chain has TRBV12-3 or TRBV12-4 and TRBJ2-1; 8 bases match TRBD1. Trimming cost V 6 bases and J 5 bases; bases outside gene matches: 3. The CDR3 loop spans 13 amino acids. This CDR3 reads CASSWTGNNEQFF. DNA for the CDR3: TGTGCCAGCAGCTGGACAGGGAACAATGAGCAGTTCTTC.

This chain uses TRBV10-3 with TRBJ1-2; 7 bases are a match to TRBD1. The CDR3 covers 14 residues. Per germline, CDR1 ENHRY and CDR2 SYGVKD. Trimming at V came to 6 bases and at J to 7 bases, leaving 11 bases not matched to a gene. CDR3 residues: CAIRSSGGRAGYTF. DNA of the CDR3: TGTGCCATCAGATCGTCAGGGGGGAGAGCTGGCTACACCTTC.

This clonotype was detected a few times. The rearrangement links TRBV27 to TRBJ1-2, with a tentative D call TRBD1 (5 bases). Germline loops: CDR1 MNHEY, CDR2 SMNVEV (reference sequence). Between the trimmed V and J ends, which lost 10 bases and 8 bases, there was a span of 23 bases. This CDR3 region has 14 residues. CDR3 nucleotide sequence: TGTGCCACCGGGCGGGGCACCGTCGCGGGGGGCTACACCTTC. Encoded protein: CATGRGTVAGGYTF.

The rearrangement uses TRBV13 and TRBJ2-7; 10 bases map to TRBD1. J gave up 5 bases and V 5 bases, and 9 bases lay outside the gene matches. The CDR3 spans 15 residues. Germline loops: CDR1 PRHDT, CDR2 FYEKMQ (reference sequence). For the CDR3, the DNA is TGTGCCAGCAGCCCCTCAGGGACAGGGGTGAACGAGCAGTACTTC. This translates into CASSPSGTGVNEQYF.

This clonotype was observed a handful of times. A much larger clone is a single base away; this may be a read error. The chain carries TRBV2 and TRBJ2-1, with TRBD2 identical over 7 bases. Germline CDR1 and CDR2: SNHLY and FYNNEI. This CDR3 region has 17 residues. The CDR3 nucleotides are TGTGCCAGCAGTGAAGCGCTCGCTCTTAGGGACTACAATAAGCAGTTCTTC. It translates to CASSEALALRDYNKQFF.